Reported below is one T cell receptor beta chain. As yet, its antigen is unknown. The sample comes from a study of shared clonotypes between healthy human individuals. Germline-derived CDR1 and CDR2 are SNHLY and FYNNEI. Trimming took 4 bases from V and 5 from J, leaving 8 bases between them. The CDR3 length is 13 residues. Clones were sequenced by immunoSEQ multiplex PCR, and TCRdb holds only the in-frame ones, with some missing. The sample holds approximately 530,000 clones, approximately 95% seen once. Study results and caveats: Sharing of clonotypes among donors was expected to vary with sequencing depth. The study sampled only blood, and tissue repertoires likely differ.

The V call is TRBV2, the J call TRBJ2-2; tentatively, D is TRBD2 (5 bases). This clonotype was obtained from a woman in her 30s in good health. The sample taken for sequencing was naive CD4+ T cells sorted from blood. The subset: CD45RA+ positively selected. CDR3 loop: CASSVLGTGELFF. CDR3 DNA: TGTGCCAGCAGTGTACTAGGTACCGGGGAGCTGTTTTTT.